The 18 T cell receptor beta chains below all came from one sample that was sequenced in a study of Graves' ophthalmopathy and Graves' hyperthyroidism. TCR beta CDR3 amplification used RNA transcripts. Scientists carried out first-round RT-PCR using HTBI primers and then a second-round multiplex PCR. TCRdb passed the multiplex PCR reads through MiXCR, listing each CDR3 protein once. The repertoire includes approximately 210,000 distinct CDR3 sequences, roughly 21% of them detected once, and approximately 39% sits in the top ten. The source material was peripheral blood. Receptor source: a woman in her 50s with Graves' ophthalmopathy.

There are many counts of this clonotype. The rearrangement uses TRBV3-1 and TRBJ2-5; D might be TRBD2 (5 bases). Germline CDR1 and CDR2: LGHDT and YNNKEL (reference sequence). Trimming took 1 base from V and 5 from J, leaving 11 bases between them. The CDR3 covers 14 residues. In nucleotides, the CDR3 is TGTGCCAGCAGCCAAGCCCAAAGGAGGGAGACCCAGTACTTC. This encodes CASSQAQRRETQYF.

In its sample, this clonotype was seen many times. This chain connects TRBV12-5 to TRBJ2-2, with D tentatively TRBD2 (5 bases). In germline, CDR1 is LGHNT, CDR2 FRNRAP. The CDR3 runs 16 residues. Trimming shortened V by 5 bases and J by 5 bases, and 18 bases separated the two germline ends. In DNA, the CDR3 is TGTGCTAGTGGTCCAAAAGGTGGAGGTGGAACCGGGGAGCTGTTTTTT. It translates to CASGPKGGGGTGELFF.

This clonotype has at least ten counts. The germline gene is not matched at one end of the junction; a read error may be the cause. This chain connects TRBV12-3 or TRBV12-4 to TRBJ2-4, with TRBD1 as a possible D gene (6 bases). There are 13 residues in the CDR3. The chain's CDR3 is CASSRIQGPWRHF. As DNA, the CDR3 is TGTGCCAGCAGTAGGATTCAGGGGCCATGGAGGCACTTC.

J is TRBJ2-6 and V is TRBV28, with D uncertain. This CDR3 has 15 residues. V was pared by 3 bases and J by 3 bases, with 9 bases between. Germline assignment: CDR1 MDHEN and CDR2 SYDVKM. The CDR3 loop reads CASSLVWNGANVLTF. The CDR3 DNA sequence: TGTGCCAGCAGTTTGGTGTGGAATGGGGCCAACGTCCTGACTTTC. Based on the CDR3 plus reference TRBV28 and TRBJ2-6, the full variable domain is DVKVTQSSRYLVKRTGEKVFLECVQDMDHENMFWYRQDPGLGLRLIYFSYDVKMKEKGDIPEGYSVSREKKERFSLILESASTNQTSMYLCASSLVWNGANVLTFGAGSRLTVL.

This clonotype was detected many times. The chain is built from TRBV6-1 and TRBJ1-1, with D unclear. This CDR3 region has 13 residues. CDR1 and CDR2 from the germline V gene are MNHNS and SASEGT. Trimming removed 7 bases from V and 1 base from J, with 10 bases in between. CDR3 DNA sequence: TGTGCCAGCACTCAACAGCGGAACACTGAAGCTTTCTTT. Protein sequence: CASTQQRNTEAFF.

There are many counts of this clonotype. The genes are TRBV7-9 and TRBJ2-5; no definite D call. Germline CDR1 reads SEHNR; CDR2 reads FQNEAQ (reference sequence). This CDR3 has 13 residues. Trimming left V 5 bases short and J 5 bases short, with 12 bases between. CDR3 amino acids: CASSPGLVETQYF. The CDR3, as DNA: TGTGCCAGCAGCCCCGGCCTAGTGGAGACCCAGTACTTC.

There are many counts of this clonotype. V gene TRBV19 combines with J gene TRBJ2-5, with D perhaps TRBD1 or TRBD2 (5 bases each). Per germline, CDR1 LNHDA and CDR2 SQIVND (reference sequence). With 6 bases removed from V and 5 bases from J, the gap between germline ends came to 16 bases. The CDR3 has 14 residues. The CDR3 DNA reads as TGTGCCAGTAGCCGGGACCCGATAAAGGAGACCCAGTACTTC. Protein product: CASSRDPIKETQYF. The full variable domain, its missing parts supplied by reference TRBV19 and TRBJ2-5, is DGGITQSPKYLFRKEGQNVTLSCEQNLNHDAMYWYRQDPGQGLRLIYYSQIVNDFQKGDIAEGYSVSREKKESFPLTVTSAQKNPTAFYLCASSRDPIKETQYFGPGTRLLVL.

This clonotype was recorded many times. The chain combines TRBV12-5 with TRBJ2-7, with a weak D call TRBD1 (6 bases). The CDR3 runs 13 residues. Germline V CDR1 and CDR2: LGHNT, FRNRAP. Trimming took off 3 bases at V and 3 bases at J, with 9 bases between the two ends. CDR3 residues: CASGLWDNYEQYF. The CDR3 DNA reads TGTGCTAGTGGTTTATGGGACAACTACGAGCAGTACTTC.

This clonotype was recorded many times. This chain links TRBV28 with TRBJ2-4; D remains ambiguous. The germline V gene encodes CDR1 MDHEN and CDR2 SYDVKM. The CDR3 spans 15 residues. The ends were cut back, 5 bases at V and 1 base at J, with 12 bases in the middle. The CDR3, as DNA: TGTGCCAGCAGTCCCAGCCGTACGGCCAAAAACATTCAGTACTTC. This sequence encodes CASSPSRTAKNIQYF.

This clonotype was seen repeatedly, ten times or more. The chain combines TRBV12-3 or TRBV12-4 with TRBJ1-6, with D unresolved. This CDR3 has 14 residues. V dropped 5 bases and J dropped 1 base, with 6 bases sitting between them. The CDR3: CASSRESYNSPLHF. In nucleotides, the CDR3 is TGTGCCAGCAGTAGAGAATCCTATAATTCACCCCTCCACTTT.

This clonotype was observed at least ten times. The chain combines TRBV5-1 with TRBJ2-7; TRBD2 matches at 10 bases. This CDR3 region has 14 residues. Unmatched junction bases numbered 5, after V lost 4 bases and J lost 4 bases. CDR1 and CDR2 from the germline V gene are SGHRS and YFSETQ. The CDR3 here is CASSIGTSVYEQYF. In nucleotides, the CDR3 is TGCGCCAGCAGCATCGGGACTAGCGTATACGAGCAGTACTTC.

In the case of this clonotype: Possible read error: a much larger clone is one base away. The CDR3 region is CAISQDRRTTDTQYF. The CDR3 DNA reads TGTGCCATCAGCCAAGATCGGAGAACAACAGATACGCAGTATTTT. This chain joins TRBV4-2 and TRBJ2-3, with no clear D. The CDR3 contains 15 residues. Germline V gene lookup returns CDR1 LGHNA and CDR2 YNFKEQ.

The chain couples TRBV27 to TRBJ2-2, with TRBD1 matching 7 bases. The junction had 8 bases not matched to a gene; V was cut back by 7 bases and J by 6 bases. The CDR3 is made up of 14 amino acids. Germline V gene data show CDR1 as MNHEY and CDR2 as SMNVEV (reference sequence). In nucleotides, the CDR3 is TGTGCCAGCATCCAACAGGGGTCAGCCGGGGAGCTGTTTTTT. Protein: CASIQQGSAGELFF.

This clonotype was counted only a few times. The chain recombines TRBV11-2 with TRBJ2-2, with a possible D match to TRBD1 (5 bases). The V and J ends lost 0 bases and 9 bases respectively, with 17 bases between them. In germline, CDR1 is SGHAT, CDR2 FQNNGV. The CDR3 extends over 16 amino acids. The chain's CDR3 is CASSLDGTGKSRELFF. In DNA, the CDR3 is TGTGCCAGCAGCTTAGACGGAACAGGAAAAAGTCGGGAGCTGTTTTTT. The entire variable domain, with the rest obtained from reference TRBV11-2 and TRBJ2-2, is as follows: EAGVAQSPRYKIIEKRQSVAFWCNPISGHATLYWYQQILGQGPKLLIQFQNNGVVDDSQLPKDRFSAERLKGVDSTLKIQPAKLEDSAVYLCASSLDGTGKSRELFFGEGSRLTVL.

As for this clonotype: A junction boundary mismatches the germline segment, possibly from a read error. J is TRBJ2-5 and V is TRBV9, with TRBD1 matching over 7 bases. Germline values: CDR1 SGDLS, CDR2 YYNGEE. This CDR3 is 14 amino acids long. DNA of the CDR3: TGTGCCGGCAGCGTAGAGGGACAGCCGAAGACCCAGTACTTC. It codes for CAGSVEGQPKTQYF.

This clonotype was seen repeatedly, ten times or more. This sequence joins TRBV27 and TRBJ2-7, with 10 nucleotides matching TRBD1. This CDR3 region has 16 residues. V trimming: 6 bases; J trimming: 5 bases; junction bases outside the gene matches: 13. Germline V gene lookup returns CDR1 MNHEY and CDR2 SMNVEV (reference sequence). The CDR3: CASSPKAGTGVHEQYF. As DNA, the CDR3 is TGTGCCAGCAGCCCAAAGGCGGGGACAGGGGTCCACGAGCAGTACTTC.

This clonotype has at least ten counts. This chain connects TRBV28 to TRBJ1-1, with D perhaps matching TRBD1 (5 bases). Germline V lookup: CDR1 MDHEN, CDR2 SYDVKM. This CDR3 region has 12 residues. Trimming stripped 9 bases from V and 4 bases from J, with 12 bases between. DNA of the CDR3: TGTGCCAGTGTTGGGGGTGGCACTGAAGCTTTCTTT. It yields the protein CASVGGGTEAFF.

The chain carries TRBV12-3 or TRBV12-4 and TRBJ1-6; TRBD1 is a possible D gene (5 bases). Between the trimmed V and J ends, which lost 7 bases and 6 bases, there was a span of 22 bases. This CDR3 is 17 amino acids long. The CDR3 protein is CASKEVGGGRVNSPLHF. CDR3 nucleotide sequence: TGTGCCAGCAAGGAAGTCGGGGGAGGCCGTGTTAATTCACCCCTCCACTTT.